In this sample, the clone carrying this TCR beta chain turned up many times. This record belongs to a study of identical twins. TCRdb reprocessed the 5' RACE reads via MiXCR and lists one record per CDR3 protein. The sample has roughly 630,000 distinct CDR3 sequences, roughly 6.6% seen once. V shed 7 bases and J shed 0 bases, with 11 bases lying between them. This CDR3 contains 14 residues. These same data were also listed under a study on yellow fever vaccine responses in identical twins.

Sample: PBMCs. The chain has TRBV12-3 or TRBV12-4 and TRBJ2-3; weak D call: TRBD1 (6 bases). The receptor comes from a woman younger than 35 in good health. Here the CDR3 reads CASNKQGSTDTQYF. CDR3 DNA: TGTGCCAGCAACAAACAGGGCAGCACAGATACGCAGTATTTT.